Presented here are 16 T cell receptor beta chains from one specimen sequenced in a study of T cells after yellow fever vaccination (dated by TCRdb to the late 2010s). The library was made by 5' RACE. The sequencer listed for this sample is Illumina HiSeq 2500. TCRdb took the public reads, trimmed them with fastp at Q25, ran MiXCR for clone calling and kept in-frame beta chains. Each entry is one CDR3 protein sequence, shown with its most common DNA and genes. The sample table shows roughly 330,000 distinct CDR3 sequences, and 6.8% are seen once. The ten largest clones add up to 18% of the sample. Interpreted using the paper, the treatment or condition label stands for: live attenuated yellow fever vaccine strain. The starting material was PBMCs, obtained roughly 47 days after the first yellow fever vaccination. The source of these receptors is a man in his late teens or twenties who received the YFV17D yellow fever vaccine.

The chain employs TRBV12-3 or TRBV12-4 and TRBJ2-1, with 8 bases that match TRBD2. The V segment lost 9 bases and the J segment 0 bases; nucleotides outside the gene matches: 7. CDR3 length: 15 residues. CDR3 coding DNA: TGTGCCAGTGGATACGGGGGGGGCTCCTACAATGAGCAGTTCTTC. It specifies CASGYGGGSYNEQFF.

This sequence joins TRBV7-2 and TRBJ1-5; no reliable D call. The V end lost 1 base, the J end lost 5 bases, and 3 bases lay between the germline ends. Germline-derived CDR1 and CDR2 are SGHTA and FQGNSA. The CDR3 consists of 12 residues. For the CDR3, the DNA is TGTGCCAGCAGCTTAGATTATCAGCCCCAGCATTTT. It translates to CASSLDYQPQHF.

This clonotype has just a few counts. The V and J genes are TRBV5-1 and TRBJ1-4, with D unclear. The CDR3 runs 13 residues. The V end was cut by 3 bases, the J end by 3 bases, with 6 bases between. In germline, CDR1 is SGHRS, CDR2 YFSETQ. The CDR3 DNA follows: TGCGCCAGCAGCTACAGCTCTAATGAAAAACTGTTTTTT. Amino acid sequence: CASSYSSNEKLFF.

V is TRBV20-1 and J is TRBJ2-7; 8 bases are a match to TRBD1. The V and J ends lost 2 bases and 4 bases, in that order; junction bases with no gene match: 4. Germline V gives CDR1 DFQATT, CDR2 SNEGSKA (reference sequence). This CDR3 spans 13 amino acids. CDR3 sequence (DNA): TGCAGTGCTAGACACAGGGGGAGATACGAGCAGTACTTC. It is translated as CSARHRGRYEQYF.

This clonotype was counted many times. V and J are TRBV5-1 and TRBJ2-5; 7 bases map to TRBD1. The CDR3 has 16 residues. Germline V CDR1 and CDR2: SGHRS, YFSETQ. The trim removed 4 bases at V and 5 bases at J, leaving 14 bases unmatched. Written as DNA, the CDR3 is TGCGCCAGCAGCCCGATGTTACGACAGGGCGCGGAGACCCAGTACTTC. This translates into CASSPMLRQGAETQYF.

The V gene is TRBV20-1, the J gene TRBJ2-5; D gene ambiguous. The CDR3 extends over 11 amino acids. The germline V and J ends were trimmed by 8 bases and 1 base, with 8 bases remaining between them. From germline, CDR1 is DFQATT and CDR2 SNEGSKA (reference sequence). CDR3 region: CSPELQETQYF. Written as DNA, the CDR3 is TGCAGTCCGGAACTCCAAGAGACCCAGTACTTC.

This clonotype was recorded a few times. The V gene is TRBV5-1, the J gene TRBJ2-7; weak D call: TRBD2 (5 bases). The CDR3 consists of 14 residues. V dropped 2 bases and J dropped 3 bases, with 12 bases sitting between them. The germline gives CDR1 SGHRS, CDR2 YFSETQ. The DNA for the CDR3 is TGCGCCAGCAGCTTAGGAAGGGAGATCTACGAGCAGTACTTC. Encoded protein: CASSLGREIYEQYF.

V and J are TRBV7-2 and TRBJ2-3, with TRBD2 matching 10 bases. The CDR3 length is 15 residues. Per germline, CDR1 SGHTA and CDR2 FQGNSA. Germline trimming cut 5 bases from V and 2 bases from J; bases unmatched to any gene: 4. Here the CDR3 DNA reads TGTGCCAGCAGCAAGCGGGGGGGATACACAGATACGCAGTATTTT. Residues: CASSKRGGYTDTQYF.

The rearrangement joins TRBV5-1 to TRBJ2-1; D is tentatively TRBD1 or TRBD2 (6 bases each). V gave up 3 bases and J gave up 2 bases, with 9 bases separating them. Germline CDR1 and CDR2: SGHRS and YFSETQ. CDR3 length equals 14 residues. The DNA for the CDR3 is TGCGCCAGCAGCTCAGGGGAGGCCTACAATGAGCAGTTCTTC. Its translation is CASSSGEAYNEQFF.

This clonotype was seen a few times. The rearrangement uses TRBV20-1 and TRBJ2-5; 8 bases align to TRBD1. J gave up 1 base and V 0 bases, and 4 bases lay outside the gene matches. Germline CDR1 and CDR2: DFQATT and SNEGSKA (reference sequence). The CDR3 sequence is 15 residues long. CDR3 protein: CSARDLDRAQETQYF. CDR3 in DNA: TGCAGTGCTAGAGATCTGGACAGGGCCCAAGAGACCCAGTACTTC.

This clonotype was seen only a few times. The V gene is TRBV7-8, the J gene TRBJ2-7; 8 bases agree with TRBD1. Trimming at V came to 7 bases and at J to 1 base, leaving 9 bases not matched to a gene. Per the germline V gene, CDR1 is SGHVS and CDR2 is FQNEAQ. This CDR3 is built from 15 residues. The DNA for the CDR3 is TGTGCCAGCACACGTGTACAGGGGGTTTCCTACGAGCAGTACTTC. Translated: CASTRVQGVSYEQYF.

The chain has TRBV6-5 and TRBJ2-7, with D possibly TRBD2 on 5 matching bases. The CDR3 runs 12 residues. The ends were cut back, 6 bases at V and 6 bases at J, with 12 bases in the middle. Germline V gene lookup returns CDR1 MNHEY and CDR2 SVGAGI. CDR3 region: CASRTNRGEQYF. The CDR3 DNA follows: TGTGCCAGCAGAACAAATCGGGGCGAGCAGTACTTC.

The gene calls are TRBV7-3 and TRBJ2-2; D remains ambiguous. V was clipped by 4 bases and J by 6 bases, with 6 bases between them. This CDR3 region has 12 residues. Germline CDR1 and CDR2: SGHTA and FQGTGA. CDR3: CASSSPPGELFF. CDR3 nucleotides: TGTGCCAGCAGCTCCCCCCCCGGGGAGCTGTTTTTT.

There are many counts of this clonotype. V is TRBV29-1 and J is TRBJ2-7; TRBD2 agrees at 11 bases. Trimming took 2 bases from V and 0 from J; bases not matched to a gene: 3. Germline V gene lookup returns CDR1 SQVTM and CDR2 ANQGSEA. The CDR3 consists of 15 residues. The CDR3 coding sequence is TGCAGCGTTGAATTCGGGACTAGCGGCTCCTACGAGCAGTACTTC. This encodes CSVEFGTSGSYEQYF.

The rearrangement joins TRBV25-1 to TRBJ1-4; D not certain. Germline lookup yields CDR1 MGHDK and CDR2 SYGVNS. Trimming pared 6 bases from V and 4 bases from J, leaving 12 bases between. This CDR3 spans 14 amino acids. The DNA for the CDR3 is TGTGCCAGCAGCGACGCAGGAAATAATGAAAAACTGTTTTTT. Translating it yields CASSDAGNNEKLFF.

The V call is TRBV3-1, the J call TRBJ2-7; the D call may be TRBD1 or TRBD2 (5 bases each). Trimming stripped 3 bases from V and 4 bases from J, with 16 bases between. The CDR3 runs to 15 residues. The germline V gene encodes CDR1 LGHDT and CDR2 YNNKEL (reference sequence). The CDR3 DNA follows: TGTGCCAGCAGCCACCAAACGGGACCGCAATACGAGCAGTACTTC. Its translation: CASSHQTGPQYEQYF.